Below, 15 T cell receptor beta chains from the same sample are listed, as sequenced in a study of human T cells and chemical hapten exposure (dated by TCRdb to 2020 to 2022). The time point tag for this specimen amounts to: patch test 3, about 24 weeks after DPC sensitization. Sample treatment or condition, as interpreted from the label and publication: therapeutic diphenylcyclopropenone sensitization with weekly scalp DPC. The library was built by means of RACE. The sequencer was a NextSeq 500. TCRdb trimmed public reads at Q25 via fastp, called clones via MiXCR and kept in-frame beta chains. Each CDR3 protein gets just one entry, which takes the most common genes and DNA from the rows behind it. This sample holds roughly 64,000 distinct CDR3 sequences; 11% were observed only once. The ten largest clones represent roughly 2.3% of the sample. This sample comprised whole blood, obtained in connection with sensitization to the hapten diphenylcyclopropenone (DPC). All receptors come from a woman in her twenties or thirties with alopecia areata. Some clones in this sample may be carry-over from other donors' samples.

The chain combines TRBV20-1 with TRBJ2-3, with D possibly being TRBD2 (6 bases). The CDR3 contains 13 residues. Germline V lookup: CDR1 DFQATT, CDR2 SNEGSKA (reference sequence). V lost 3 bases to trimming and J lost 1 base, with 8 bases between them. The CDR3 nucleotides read TGCAGTGCTAGTCCTAGCGGCACAGATACGCAGTATTTT. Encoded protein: CSASPSGTDTQYF.

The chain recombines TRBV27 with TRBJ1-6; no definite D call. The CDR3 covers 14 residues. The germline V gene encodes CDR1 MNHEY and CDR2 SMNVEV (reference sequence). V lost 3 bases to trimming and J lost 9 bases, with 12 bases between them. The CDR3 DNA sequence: TGTGCCAGCAGTTTTATGGCCGCAGGTTCACCCCTCCACTTT. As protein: CASSFMAAGSPLHF.

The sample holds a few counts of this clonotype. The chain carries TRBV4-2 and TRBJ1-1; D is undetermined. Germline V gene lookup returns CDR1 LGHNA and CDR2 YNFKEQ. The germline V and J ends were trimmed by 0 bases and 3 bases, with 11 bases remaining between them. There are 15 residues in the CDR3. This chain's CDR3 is CASSQDARGYTEAFF. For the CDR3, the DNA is TGTGCCAGCAGCCAAGATGCGAGAGGGTACACTGAAGCTTTCTTT.

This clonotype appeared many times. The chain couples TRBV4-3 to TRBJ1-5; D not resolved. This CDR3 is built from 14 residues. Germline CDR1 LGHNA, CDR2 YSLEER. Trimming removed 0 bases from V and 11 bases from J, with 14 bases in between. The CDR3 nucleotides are TGCGCCAGCAGCCAAGATCGAGCCGCGATGGCCCAGCATTTT. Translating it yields CASSQDRAAMAQHF.

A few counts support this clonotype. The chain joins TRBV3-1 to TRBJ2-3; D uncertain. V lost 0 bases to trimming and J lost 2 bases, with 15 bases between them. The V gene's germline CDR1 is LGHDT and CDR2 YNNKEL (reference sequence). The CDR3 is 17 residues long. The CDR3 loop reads CASSQDERWRTTDTQYF. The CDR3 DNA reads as TGTGCCAGCAGCCAAGACGAACGGTGGAGAACCACAGATACGCAGTATTTT.

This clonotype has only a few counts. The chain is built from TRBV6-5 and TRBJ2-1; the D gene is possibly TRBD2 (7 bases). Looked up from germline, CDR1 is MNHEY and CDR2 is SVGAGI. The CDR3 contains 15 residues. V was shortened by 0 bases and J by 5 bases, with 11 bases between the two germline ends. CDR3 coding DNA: TGTGCCAGCAGTTACTCGGGGGGGGCACACAATGAGCAGTTCTTC. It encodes CASSYSGGAHNEQFF.

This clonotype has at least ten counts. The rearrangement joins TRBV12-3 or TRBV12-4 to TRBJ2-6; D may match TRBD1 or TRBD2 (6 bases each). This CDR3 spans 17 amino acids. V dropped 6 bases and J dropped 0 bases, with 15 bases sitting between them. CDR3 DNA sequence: TGTGCCAGCAGAAGGACCGGGGGCGCCTCTGGGGCCAACGTCCTGACTTTC. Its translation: CASRRTGGASGANVLTF.

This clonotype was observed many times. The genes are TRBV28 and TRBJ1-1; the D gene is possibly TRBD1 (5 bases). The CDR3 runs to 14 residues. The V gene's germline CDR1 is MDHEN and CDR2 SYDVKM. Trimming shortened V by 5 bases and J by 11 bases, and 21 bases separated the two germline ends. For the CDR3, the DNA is TGTGCCAGCAGTGGCCCACTCACAGGATTTGGGGCTTTCTTT. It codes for CASSGPLTGFGAFF.

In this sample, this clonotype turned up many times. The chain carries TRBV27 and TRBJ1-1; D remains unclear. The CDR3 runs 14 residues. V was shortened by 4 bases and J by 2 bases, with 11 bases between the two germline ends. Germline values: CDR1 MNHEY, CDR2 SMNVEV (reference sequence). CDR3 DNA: TGTGCCAGCAGTTATTCTGGTCCTAACACTGAAGCTTTCTTT. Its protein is CASSYSGPNTEAFF.

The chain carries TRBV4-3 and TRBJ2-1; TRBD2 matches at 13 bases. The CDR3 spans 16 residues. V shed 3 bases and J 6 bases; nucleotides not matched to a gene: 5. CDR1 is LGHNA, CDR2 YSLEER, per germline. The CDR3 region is CASSHGTSGTGNEQFF. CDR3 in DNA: TGCGCCAGCAGCCATGGGACTAGCGGGACTGGCAATGAGCAGTTCTTC.

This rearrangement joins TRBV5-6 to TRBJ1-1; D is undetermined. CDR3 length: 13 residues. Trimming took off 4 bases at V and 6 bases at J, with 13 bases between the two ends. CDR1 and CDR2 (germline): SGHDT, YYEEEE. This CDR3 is CASSPPGLSEAFF. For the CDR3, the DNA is TGTGCCAGCAGCCCCCCGGGGTTGTCTGAAGCTTTCTTT.

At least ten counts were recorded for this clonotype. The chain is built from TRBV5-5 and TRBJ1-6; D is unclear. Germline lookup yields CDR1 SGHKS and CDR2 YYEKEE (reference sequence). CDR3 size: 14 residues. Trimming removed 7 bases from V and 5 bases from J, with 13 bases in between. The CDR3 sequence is CASRLSGNNSPLHF. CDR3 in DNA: TGTGCCAGCCGCCTCTCCGGGAATAATTCACCCCTCCACTTT.

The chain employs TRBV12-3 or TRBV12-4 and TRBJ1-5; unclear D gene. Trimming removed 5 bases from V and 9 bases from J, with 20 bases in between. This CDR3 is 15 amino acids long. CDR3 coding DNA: TGTGCCAGCAGTGGAGGATTGTCTGGTGAGCGGCCCCAGCATTTT. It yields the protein CASSGGLSGERPQHF.

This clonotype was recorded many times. The CDR3 region has the DNA TGTGCCACCAGCTGGGTCACTGAAGCTTTCTTT. This sequence encodes CATSWVTEAFF. The V and J genes are TRBV24-1 and TRBJ1-1; no firm D call. Between the trimmed V and J ends, which lost 7 bases and 4 bases, there was a span of 6 bases. This CDR3 is built from 11 residues. CDR1 is KGHDR, CDR2 SFDVKD, per germline.

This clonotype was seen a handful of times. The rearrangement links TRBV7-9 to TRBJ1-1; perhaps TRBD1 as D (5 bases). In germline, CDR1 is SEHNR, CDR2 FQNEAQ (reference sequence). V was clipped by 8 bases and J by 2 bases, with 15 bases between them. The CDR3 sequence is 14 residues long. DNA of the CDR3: TGTGCCAGCTACCAAACCGGGGCCAACACTGAAGCTTTCTTT. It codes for CASYQTGANTEAFF. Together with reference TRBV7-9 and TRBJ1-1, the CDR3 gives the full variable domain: DTGVSQNPRHKITKRGQNVTFRCDPISEHNRLYWYRQTLGQGPEFLTYFQNEAQLEKSRLLSDRFSAERPKGSFSTLEIQRTEQGDSAMYLCASYQTGANTEAFFGQGTRLTVV.